A selection of T cell receptor beta chains follows, all from one sample in a study of blood T cell repertoires in COVID-19. The method was immunoSEQ multiplex PCR; TCRdb's version includes in-frame clones alone and lacks a portion of them. The table has some 300,000 clones, just under 90% seen once. The sequenced material came from PBMCs or T cells enriched from blood (not recorded which). Receptor source: a woman aged 25 to 39 who had recovered from COVID-19. Each CDR3 is given with its conserved first and last residue. The D gene is left open where the match is weak. Clone size, where shown, is once, few, many, or a class for clones that have expanded.

cdr3_aa,cdr3_nt,j_call,clone_size,v_call,d_call
CASSTGARGHGSLATDTQYF,TGTGCCAGCAGCACGGGGGCGAGGGGGCATGGATCTTTAGCCACAGATACGCAGTATTTT,TRBJ2-3,.,TRBV5-5,.
CASSPGQGLRSPLHF,TGTGCCAGCTCACCGGGGCAGGGTCTTCGTTCACCCCTCCACTTT,TRBJ1-6,.,TRBV18,.
CASRLDLTGQTYNSPLHF,TGCGCCAGCAGACTGGACCTAACGGGACAGACTTATAATTCACCCCTCCACTTT,TRBJ1-6,.,TRBV4-1,TRBD1
CASSELVRLYTEAFF,TGTGCCAGCAGTGAATTAGTCCGCCTCTACACTGAAGCTTTCTTT,TRBJ1-1,once,TRBV6-1,.
CASSLAGSTDTQYF,TGTGCCAGCAGCTTGGCGGGATCCACAGATACGCAGTATTTT,TRBJ2-3,.,TRBV5-4,.
CASSPIGQGALGTGNTIYF,TGTGCCAGCTCACCAATCGGACAGGGGGCGTTAGGTACTGGAAACACCATATATTTT,TRBJ1-3,.,TRBV18,TRBD1
CASSLGGGSYNEQFF,TGTGCCAGTAGTTTGGGCGGCGGGTCCTACAATGAGCAGTTCTTC,TRBJ2-1,.,TRBV19,.
CASSPGTSGGEETQYF,TGTGCCAGCAGCCCGGGGACTAGCGGGGGGGAAGAGACCCAGTACTTC,TRBJ2-5,.,TRBV7-2,TRBD2
CASSPIPGLGAYNEQFF,TGTGCCAGCAGTCCAATTCCGGGACTAGGTGCCTACAATGAGCAGTTCTTC,TRBJ2-1,.,TRBV27,TRBD2
CASSEAKRDNTDTQYF,TGTGCCAGCAGTGAAGCCAAGCGGGATAACACAGATACGCAGTATTTT,TRBJ2-3,.,TRBV6-1,TRBD2
CAISEGRGLAGGPAKNIQYF,TGTGCCATCAGTGAGGGGCGAGGGCTAGCGGGAGGGCCGGCCAAAAACATTCAGTACTTC,TRBJ2-4,once,TRBV10-3,TRBD2
CASSPRDPLAHEQFF,TGTGCCAGCTCACCACGAGACCCCCTAGCCCATGAGCAGTTCTTC,TRBJ2-1,.,TRBV18,.
CASSQPTGEQFF,TGCGCCAGCAGCCAACCAACTGGTGAGCAGTTCTTC,TRBJ2-1,few,TRBV4-1,.
CASSLTSGRASDEQFF,TGTGCCAGCAGTCTCACTAGCGGGAGGGCGTCGGATGAGCAGTTCTTC,TRBJ2-1,few,TRBV6-2/TRBV6-3,TRBD2
CASSIDGQASSYEQYF,TGTGCCAGTAGTATAGATGGGCAGGCGAGCTCCTACGAGCAGTACTTC,TRBJ2-7,.,TRBV19,.
CSVEEGDTQYF,TGCAGCGTTGAAGAGGGAGACACGCAGTATTTT,TRBJ2-3,.,TRBV29-1,.
CASSLEGDRSGRANEQFF,TGTGCCAGCAGCTTGGAAGGGGACCGAAGCGGGAGGGCGAATGAGCAGTTCTTC,TRBJ2-1,once,TRBV5-4,TRBD2
CSVEVRDRVDYGYTF,TGCAGCGTTGAAGTTCGGGACAGGGTAGACTATGGCTACACCTTC,TRBJ1-2,.,TRBV29-1,TRBD1
CASSPGSSGEQYF,TGTGCCAGCAGCCCCGGGTCTTCGGGGGAGCAGTACTTC,TRBJ2-7,.,TRBV11-2,.
CASSQSPLGGDTDTQYF,TGCGCCAGCAGCCAATCCCCCTTGGGGGGGGACACAGATACGCAGTATTTT,TRBJ2-3,few,TRBV4-1,TRBD2